The entry below gives a single T cell receptor (beta chain) sequence along with its context. Its antigen remains unidentified. A sample-barcoded 5' primer and a J-beta primer mix were used in a second PCR of about 7 to 11 cycles. Every molecule of cDNA carried a tag from a template-switch adaptor with 12 random nucleotides. Using its own MiXCR run on the 5' RACE reads, TCRdb lists one record per CDR3 protein. The repertoire includes about 1.8 million distinct CDR3 sequences, roughly 50% of them detected once, and over 2% sits in the top ten. The data were obtained in a study of blood T cells in healthy people across ages. Germline lookup yields CDR1 SGHRS and CDR2 YFSETQ. The CDR3 has 16 residues. Deletions cut 0 bases from V and 0 bases from J, with 12 bases between. Study-wide points: Strong correlation was found linking TCR beta diversity to naive T cell percentage. Nothing was known about donor CMV status, and this possibly confounded expanded clonotype changes. Unsorted PBMCs ruled out conclusive naive versus antigen-experienced comparison.

The chain joins TRBV5-1 to TRBJ1-1; D ambiguous. The sample was blood. The receptor was derived from a woman aged 40 to 50 in good health. The CDR3 bases are TGCGCCAGCAGCTTGGTAACCGGGGTACTGAACACTGAAGCTTTCTTT. This encodes CASSLVTGVLNTEAFF.